These T cell receptor beta chains were read from a single sample in a study of relationships among human T cell subsets. MiXCR, run by TCRdb on the multiplex PCR reads, gives a single entry per CDR3 protein. This sample has over 8,000 distinct CDR3 sequences; about 52% occur once, and the top ten carry 5% to 6.5%. The sample was memory T cells sorted from blood. These receptors originate from a middle-aged man in good health. Each CDR3 is given with its conserved first and last residue. D genes are given only for firm matches. Clone sizes are given selectively: once, few, many, or a class where the clone is expanded.

TRBV27	.	.	TRBJ1-1	CASSPRAPGTEAFF	TGTGCCAGCAGTCCCCGGGCCCCAGGGACTGAAGCTTTCTTT
TRBV5-1	few	.	TRBJ2-7	CASSRGPGVEQYF	TGCGCCAGCAGCCGGGGCCCAGGAGTCGAGCAGTACTTC
TRBV12-3/TRBV12-4	few	TRBD2	TRBJ2-3	CASSLGSGAPDTQYF	TGTGCCAGCAGTTTAGGGAGCGGGGCACCAGATACGCAGTATTTT
TRBV4-1	.	TRBD2	TRBJ2-3	CASSGLAGAYTQYF	TGCGCCAGCAGTGGACTAGCGGGGGCCTATACGCAGTATTTT
TRBV14	once	.	TRBJ1-2	CASSPASSSGYTF	TGTGCCAGCAGCCCCGCTAGTTCAAGCGGCTACACCTTC
TRBV29-1	.	.	TRBJ2-5	CSVDLTAETQYF	TGCAGCGTAGACCTAACCGCGGAGACCCAGTACTTC
TRBV29-1	once	.	TRBJ1-6	CSVLSRGSHGSYNSPLHF	TGCAGCGTACTTTCGAGAGGCTCCCACGGGTCCTATAATTCACCCCTCCACTTT
TRBV6-5	.	.	TRBJ2-3	CASSSPTGTDTQYF	TGTGCCAGCAGTTCCCCGACTGGCACAGATACGCAGTATTTT
TRBV27	.	TRBD1	TRBJ2-7	CASSRTGEAYEQYF	TGTGCCAGCAGTCGGACAGGGGAAGCCTACGAGCAGTACTTC
TRBV28	.	TRBD1	TRBJ2-7	CASSGQGTYGQYF	TGTGCCAGCAGCGGACAGGGAACCTACGGGCAGTACTTC
TRBV14	.	.	TRBJ1-1	CASGQDRHTEAFF	TGTGCCAGCGGCCAAGACAGGCACACTGAAGCTTTCTTT
TRBV5-1	.	.	TRBJ2-7	CASSLASRPRLSEQYF	TGCGCCAGCAGCTTGGCCTCGAGACCACGGTTGTCCGAGCAGTACTTC
TRBV12-3/TRBV12-4	.	TRBD2	TRBJ2-4	CASSLAGGPSIQYF	TGTGCCAGCAGCCTAGCGGGAGGGCCAAGCATTCAGTACTTC
TRBV11-2	few	.	TRBJ1-1	CASSLAGTEAFF	TGTGCCAGCAGCCTAGCCGGGACTGAAGCTTTCTTT
TRBV29-1	.	.	TRBJ2-5	CSVEDSGQQETQYF	TGCAGCGTTGAAGACTCGGGACAACAAGAGACCCAGTACTTC
TRBV10-3	.	.	TRBJ1-3	CAISQGNTMYF	TGTGCCATCAGCCAAGGAAACACCATGTATTTT
TRBV5-1	.	TRBD2	TRBJ2-1	CASSLGLAGDIQFF	TGCGCCAGCAGCTTGGGGCTAGCGGGGGATATCCAGTTCTTC
TRBV14	.	.	TRBJ2-3	CASSQVLRRGRTDTQYF	TGTGCCAGCAGCCAAGTCCTCAGGAGGGGCCGCACAGATACGCAGTATTTT
TRBV7-3	.	.	TRBJ2-2	CASSFAENTGELFF	TGTGCCAGCAGCTTTGCAGAGAACACCGGGGAGCTGTTTTTT
TRBV11-2	.	.	TRBJ2-7	CASSPSRGPVGYEQYF	TGTGCCAGCAGCCCGAGCCGGGGACCCGTCGGATACGAGCAGTACTTC
TRBV11-2	.	TRBD2	TRBJ2-7	CASSAIAGRGEQYF	TGTGCCAGCAGCGCGATAGCGGGACGGGGCGAGCAGTACTTC
TRBV5-1	.	TRBD1	TRBJ2-3	CASTRTGGADTQYF	TGCGCCAGCACACGGACAGGGGGCGCAGATACGCAGTATTTT
TRBV11-2	few	.	TRBJ1-1	CASSLREPVEAFF	TGTGCCAGCAGCTTACGGGAACCGGTTGAAGCTTTCTTT
TRBV6-2/TRBV6-3	.	.	TRBJ1-1	CASSLRNTEAFF	TGTGCCAGCAGTTTAAGGAACACTGAAGCTTTCTTT